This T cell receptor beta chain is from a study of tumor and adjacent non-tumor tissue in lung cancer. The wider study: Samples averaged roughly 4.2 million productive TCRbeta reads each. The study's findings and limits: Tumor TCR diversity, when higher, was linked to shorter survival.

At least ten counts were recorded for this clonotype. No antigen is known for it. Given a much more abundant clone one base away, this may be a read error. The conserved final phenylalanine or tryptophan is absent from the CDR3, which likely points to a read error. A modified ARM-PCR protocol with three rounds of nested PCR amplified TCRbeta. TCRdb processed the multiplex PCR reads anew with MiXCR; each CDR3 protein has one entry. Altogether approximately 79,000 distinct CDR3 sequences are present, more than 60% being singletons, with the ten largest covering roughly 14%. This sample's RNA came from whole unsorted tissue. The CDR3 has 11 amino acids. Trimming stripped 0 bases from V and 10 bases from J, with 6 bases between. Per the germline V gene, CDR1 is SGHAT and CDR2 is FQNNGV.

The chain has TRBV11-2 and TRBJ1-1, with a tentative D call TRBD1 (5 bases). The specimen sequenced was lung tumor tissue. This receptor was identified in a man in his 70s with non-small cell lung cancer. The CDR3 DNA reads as TGTGCCAGCAGCTTAGAGGGGGGAGCTTTCTCT. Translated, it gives CASSLEGGAFS.